This entry lists 26 T cell receptor beta chains sequenced from one sample in a study of CD8 T cells in ankylosing spondylitis. MiXCR, run by TCRdb on the 5' RACE reads, gives a single entry per CDR3 protein. The sample gives about 200,000 distinct CDR3 sequences, about a quarter of which show up once; 6.6% is in the top ten. Sample: blood, either unsorted or a sorted T cell fraction (not recorded which). These receptors originate from a male donor with ankylosing spondylitis or in good health (not recorded which).

This rearrangement joins TRBV27 to TRBJ1-2, with 8 bases identical to TRBD1. The germline gives CDR1 MNHEY, CDR2 SMNVEV (reference sequence). V dropped 6 bases and J dropped 8; count of bases not matched to a gene: 8. This CDR3 is built from 13 residues. The CDR3 nucleotides are TGTGCCAGCAGGCTTCAGGGGGCTCGCGGCTACACCTTC. This encodes CASRLQGARGYTF.

This clonotype appeared many times. This chain uses TRBV7-9 with TRBJ1-3, with 8 bases identical to TRBD1. This CDR3 spans 17 amino acids. From germline, CDR1 is SEHNR and CDR2 FQNEAQ (reference sequence). The J segment lost 0 bases and the V segment lost 5 bases, leaving 9 bases of the junction unmatched. CDR3: CASSRHRDRNSGNTIYF. CDR3 nucleotides: TGTGCCAGCAGCCGACACCGGGACAGGAACTCTGGAAACACCATATATTTT.

The V gene is TRBV6-1, the J gene TRBJ2-7; 10 bases are a match to TRBD2. Germline-derived CDR1 and CDR2 are MNHNS and SASEGT. This CDR3 spans 15 amino acids. After removal of 6 bases from V and 2 bases from J, the junction contained 7 bases not matched to a gene. The CDR3 DNA reads TGTGCCAGCAGCCGTCGAGCGGGAGGGCCCTACGAGCAGTACTTC. Residues: CASSRRAGGPYEQYF.

This clonotype was counted many times. This chain connects TRBV29-1 to TRBJ2-7; TRBD1 matches at 11 bases. Per germline, CDR1 SQVTM and CDR2 ANQGSEA. J gave up 8 bases and V 6 bases, and 9 bases lay outside the gene matches. The CDR3 length is 13 residues. CDR3 in DNA: TGCAGCGTGACCGGGACAGGGGGATTACAGCAGTACTTC. It translates to CSVTGTGGLQQYF.

This clonotype turned up a few times. This rearrangement joins TRBV20-1 to TRBJ1-5; tentatively, D is TRBD1 (5 bases). The CDR3 runs 14 residues. Trimming removed 3 bases at V and 2 bases at J, with 11 bases between. Germline values: CDR1 DFQATT, CDR2 SNEGSKA (reference sequence). CDR3 region: CSASQGGGNQPQHF. In DNA, the CDR3 is TGCAGTGCTAGCCAGGGAGGGGGCAATCAGCCCCAGCATTTT.

The V and J genes are TRBV20-1 and TRBJ2-7, with 7 bases fitting TRBD1. The CDR3 is 14 residues long. Germline V CDR1 and CDR2: DFQATT, SNEGSKA (reference sequence). Germline trimming cut 6 bases from V and 3 bases from J; bases unmatched to any gene: 11. The CDR3 DNA sequence: TGCAGTGCCCCCCGCCGGACAGGCATCTACGAGCAGTACTTC. As protein: CSAPRRTGIYEQYF.

In this sample, this clonotype turned up a few times. CDR3 sequence (DNA): TGCAGTGCTAGGGGGACAGATAATTCACCCCTCCACTTT. It yields the protein CSARGTDNSPLHF. The chain recombines TRBV20-1 with TRBJ1-6; 7 nucleotides match TRBD1. CDR1 DFQATT and CDR2 SNEGSKA come from the germline V gene (reference sequence). This CDR3 has 13 residues. V dropped 3 bases and J dropped 5; count of bases not matched to a gene: 1.

This clonotype was seen many times. This sequence joins TRBV5-1 and TRBJ2-3; D uncertain. Germline V gene lookup returns CDR1 SGHRS and CDR2 YFSETQ. This CDR3 region has 15 residues. The V gene lost 0 bases and the J gene lost 0 bases, with 8 bases spanning the gap. CDR3 coding DNA: TGCGCCAGCAGCTTGGGTCAAGCTAGCACAGATACGCAGTATTTT. Translation gives CASSLGQASTDTQYF.

There are many counts of this clonotype. V gene TRBV4-1 combines with J gene TRBJ1-4; weak D call: TRBD1 (6 bases). There are 16 residues in the CDR3. The V gene lost 3 bases and the J gene lost 0 bases, with 11 bases spanning the gap. The germline CDR1 and CDR2 sequences are MGHRA and YSYEKL. CDR3 amino acids: CASSQPDRPTNEKLFF. The CDR3, as DNA: TGCGCCAGCAGCCAGCCCGACAGGCCAACTAATGAAAAACTGTTTTTT.

The CDR3 region has the DNA TGCAGTGCTAGAGCTGACAGGGGAGGCAATGAGCAGTTCTTC. Translation gives CSARADRGGNEQFF. This chain uses TRBV20-1 with TRBJ2-1, with 8 bases aligning to TRBD1. The junction had 5 bases not matched to a gene; V was cut back by 1 base and J by 6 bases. Germline-derived CDR1 and CDR2 are DFQATT and SNEGSKA (reference sequence). The CDR3 has 14 residues.

The sample holds a few counts of this clonotype. The CDR3 nucleotides are TGTGCCAGCCGGTCGGGCTACGAGCAGTACTTC. Translation gives CASRSGYEQYF. The rearrangement uses TRBV7-9 and TRBJ2-7; D uncertain. Germline V lookup: CDR1 SEHNR, CDR2 FQNEAQ (reference sequence). The CDR3 is 11 amino acids. The V gene lost 8 bases and the J gene lost 3 bases, with 8 bases spanning the gap.

CDR3 nucleotides: TGTGCCAGCAGCCTCGCGGGGGGGTACGATGGCTACACCTTC. Translating gives CASSLAGGYDGYTF. The chain links TRBV28 to TRBJ1-2, with a possible D match to TRBD1 (5 bases). CDR1 and CDR2 from the germline V gene are MDHEN and SYDVKM. Trimming removed 6 bases at V and 6 bases at J, with 17 bases between. The CDR3 extends over 14 amino acids.

This clonotype was seen many times. The chain links TRBV27 to TRBJ2-3; tentatively, D is TRBD1 or TRBD2 (5 bases each). This CDR3 spans 13 amino acids. Germline assignment: CDR1 MNHEY and CDR2 SMNVEV (reference sequence). Trimming removed 5 bases at V and 12 bases at J, with 18 bases between. The CDR3: CASSGKLVGDQYF. DNA of the CDR3: TGTGCCAGCAGTGGTAAATTGGTCGGGGACCAGTATTTT.

This clonotype was recorded many times. The rearrangement joins TRBV25-1 to TRBJ2-7; a possible D gene is TRBD2 (5 bases). Per the germline V gene, CDR1 is MGHDK and CDR2 is SYGVNS. This CDR3 spans 13 amino acids. The germline V and J ends were trimmed by 8 bases and 3 bases, with 14 bases remaining between them. CDR3 amino acids: CASGLGSGYEQYF. CDR3 sequence (DNA): TGTGCCAGCGGCTTAGGGAGTGGCTACGAGCAGTACTTC.

The chain is built from TRBV12-3 or TRBV12-4 and TRBJ2-1, with TRBD2 as a possible D gene (5 bases). V lost 5 bases and J lost 6, with 11 bases in between. This CDR3 spans 13 amino acids. This chain's CDR3 is CASSGGRGNEQFF. Here the CDR3 DNA reads TGTGCCAGCAGTGGTGGGAGAGGCAATGAGCAGTTCTTC.

The chain joins TRBV5-1 to TRBJ1-4; D ambiguous. Trimming stripped 0 bases from V and 6 bases from J, with 9 bases between. The CDR3 has 14 amino acids. The germline gives CDR1 SGHRS, CDR2 YFSETQ. DNA for the CDR3: TGCGCCAGCAGCTTGGAGAGGGTGGATGAAAAACTGTTTTTT. This sequence encodes CASSLERVDEKLFF.

Many counts were recorded for this clonotype. V and J are TRBV5-1 and TRBJ2-6, with TRBD1 matching over 7 bases. Trimming at V came to 4 bases and at J to 4 bases, leaving 5 bases not matched to a gene. There are 15 residues in the CDR3. Germline CDR1 reads SGHRS; CDR2 reads YFSETQ. CDR3 sequence reads: CASSQTGPGANVLTF. The CDR3 region has the DNA TGCGCCAGCAGCCAGACAGGGCCCGGGGCCAACGTCCTGACTTTC.

Many counts were recorded for this clonotype. The CDR3 loop reads CASSLGPLTGVEQYF. In DNA form, the CDR3 reads TGCGCCAGCAGCTTGGGACCGTTAACAGGGGTCGAGCAGTACTTC. The rearrangement uses TRBV5-1 and TRBJ2-7; 7 positions agree with TRBD1. Germline CDR1 is SGHRS and CDR2 is YFSETQ. Trimming cost V 0 bases and J 6 bases; bases outside gene matches: 9. CDR3 length: 15 amino acids. Based on the CDR3 plus reference TRBV5-1 and TRBJ2-7, the full variable domain is KAGVTQTPRYLIKTRGQQVTLSCSPISGHRSVSWYQQTPGQGLQFLFEYFSETQRNKGNFPGRFSGRQFSNSRSEMNVSTLELGDSALYLCASSLGPLTGVEQYFGPGTRLTVT.

This clonotype has ten or more counts. J is TRBJ2-3 and V is TRBV20-1; D might be TRBD2 (5 bases). The CDR3 extends over 15 amino acids. The V gene's germline CDR1 is DFQATT and CDR2 SNEGSKA (reference sequence). The ends were cut back, 3 bases at V and 2 bases at J, with 15 bases in the middle. CDR3 sequence: CSASGSSKSTDTQYF. In DNA form, the CDR3 reads TGCAGTGCTAGTGGGTCTAGCAAATCCACAGATACGCAGTATTTT.

Many counts were recorded for this clonotype. This chain uses TRBV10-1 with TRBJ2-7, with 7 bases fitting TRBD2. Germline CDR1 reads WNHNN; CDR2 reads SYGVQD (reference sequence). The CDR3 runs 16 residues. V lost 0 bases, J lost 3 bases, and 8 bases stayed unmatched. The CDR3 nucleotides read TGCGCCAGCAGTGAGTCGAGTTCGGGAGGTCTCTACGAGCAGTACTTC. It specifies CASSESSSGGLYEQYF.

In this sample, this clonotype turned up a few times. The V gene is TRBV7-3, the J gene TRBJ2-7; TRBD2 matches at 9 bases. V was pared by 5 bases and J by 5 bases, with 10 bases of the junction left unmatched. The CDR3 contains 15 residues. The germline V gene has CDR1 SGHTA and CDR2 FQGTGA. The CDR3, as DNA: TGTGCCAGCAGCACCCACTTAGCGGGAGTCCACGAGCAGTACTTC. Protein product: CASSTHLAGVHEQYF.

This clonotype was seen repeatedly, ten times or more. This chain links TRBV20-1 with TRBJ2-3, with TRBD2 matching over 14 bases. The CDR3 covers 15 residues. Trimming took 3 bases from V and 9 from J; bases not matched to a gene: 8. In germline, CDR1 is DFQATT, CDR2 SNEGSKA (reference sequence). CDR3 sequence (DNA): TGCAGTGCTAGTTTTGGGACTAGCGGGAGTCCCACGCAGTATTTT. This encodes CSASFGTSGSPTQYF.

The V call is TRBV7-2, the J call TRBJ2-2, with D unclear. Trimming shortened V by 5 bases and J by 2 bases, and 6 bases separated the two germline ends. The CDR3 totals 13 residues. Germline CDR1 and CDR2: SGHTA and FQGNSA. In DNA, the CDR3 is TGTGCCAGCAGCCTTATTAACACCGGGGAGCTGTTTTTT. It yields the protein CASSLINTGELFF.

V usage is TRBV2 and J usage is TRBJ2-2, with 9 positions matching TRBD1. CDR3 length: 15 amino acids. Looked up from germline, CDR1 is SNHLY and CDR2 is FYNNEI. The V segment lost 7 bases and the J segment 4 bases; nucleotides outside the gene matches: 7. The CDR3 region is CASKKDRGGTGELFF. The CDR3 bases are TGTGCCAGCAAAAAGGACAGGGGCGGCACCGGGGAGCTGTTTTTT.

V usage is TRBV29-1 and J usage is TRBJ2-5; perhaps TRBD1 as D (5 bases). Germline loops: CDR1 SQVTM, CDR2 ANQGSEA. Trimming shortened V by 7 bases and J by 3 bases, and 9 bases separated the two germline ends. The CDR3 consists of 11 residues. This CDR3 reads CSAVREETQYF. CDR3 in DNA: TGCAGCGCCGTCAGGGAAGAGACCCAGTACTTC.

This clonotype occurred many times. The chain employs TRBV11-1 and TRBJ2-1; D remains unclear. CDR3 length: 14 amino acids. Looked up from germline, CDR1 is SGHAT and CDR2 is FQDESV (reference sequence). V lost 5 bases and J 4 bases, leaving 12 bases between the germline ends. The CDR3 bases are TGTGCCAGCAGCCCTGGTCGGAGTTACAATGAGCAGTTCTTC. Its protein is CASSPGRSYNEQFF.